The rows below give T cell receptor beta chains drawn from one sample of a study of cytomegalovirus exposure and HLA in healthy donors. The protocol was immunoSEQ multiplex PCR, while the TCRdb copy is restricted to in-frame clones and leaves out a portion. In the table there are about 240,000 clones, approximately 82% of which are singletons. Material for sequencing was PBMCs. These receptors were obtained from a woman aged 55-69 years in good health and CMV-seropositive. Both conserved end residues are part of each CDR3. A D gene is named only where the DNA matches it firmly. Where a row states a size, it is once, few, many or the class of an expanded clone; other rows omit it.

V	size	J	length	D	DNA	CDR3
TRBV5-4	-	TRBJ2-1	15	TRBD2	TGTGCCAGCGGATTAGCGGGAGGGCTCTTGAATGAGCAGTTCTTC	CASGLAGGLLNEQFF
TRBV9	-	TRBJ2-3	16	TRBD2	TGTGCCAGCAGCGAGACCCCAGCGGGAGTGGCAGATACGCAGTATTTT	CASSETPAGVADTQYF
TRBV2	-	TRBJ2-7	12	TRBD1	TGTGCCAGCAGGGCAACAGGGGAAGGGCAGTACTTC	CASRATGEGQYF
TRBV6-5	few	TRBJ2-1	13	TRBD2	TGTGCCAGCGGGGCGGGAGTGGCCAATGAGCAGTTCTTC	CASGAGVANEQFF
TRBV19	-	TRBJ1-3	13	-	TGTGCCAGTAGTATCATTTTTGGAAACACCATATATTTT	CASSIIFGNTIYF
TRBV9	-	TRBJ2-7	14	-	TGTGCCAGCAGCACTCGGACAGAAGCCTACGAGCAGTACTTC	CASSTRTEAYEQYF
TRBV2	-	TRBJ2-7	14	-	TGTGCCAGCAGCGACGGACTGCTAACCTACGAGCAGTACTTC	CASSDGLLTYEQYF
TRBV11-2	once	TRBJ1-5	16	-	TGTGCCAGCAGCTTAGATGGGTCAGGCCCCAATCAGCCCCAGCATTTT	CASSLDGSGPNQPQHF
TRBV2	-	TRBJ2-2	14	-	TGTGCCAGCAGTTCCGGGACAAGCACCGGGGAGCTGTTTTTT	CASSSGTSTGELFF
TRBV9	-	TRBJ2-6	16	-	TGTGCCAGCAGCATCCCAGGTAACTCTGGGGCCAACGTCCTGACTTTC	CASSIPGNSGANVLTF
TRBV21-1	-	TRBJ2-1	22	-	TGTGCCAGCAGCAAAGAGAAGGAGGGGACTAGCGGGAGGCAGAGCTCCTACAATGAGCAGTTCTTC	CASSKEKEGTSGRQSSYNEQFF
TRBV5-1	-	TRBJ2-7	15	TRBD2	TGCGCCAGCAGCTTGGGACTAGCGGCTACCTACGAGCAGTACTTC	CASSLGLAATYEQYF
TRBV19	-	TRBJ1-4	14	-	TGTGCCAGTACTATGACAACCGATAATGAAAAACTGTTTTTT	CASTMTTDNEKLFF
TRBV6-1	-	TRBJ2-3	16	TRBD2	TGTGCCAGCAGTGAGGCCCTAGCGGGCGGCACAGATACGCAGTATTTT	CASSEALAGGTDTQYF
TRBV7-8	-	TRBJ2-5	12	-	TGTGCCAGCAGTAGAGGCCAAGAGACCCAGTACTTC	CASSRGQETQYF
TRBV29-1	once	TRBJ2-2	16	TRBD2	TGCAGCGTTGAAGATCCGACTAGCCGGAACACCGGGGAGCTGTTTTTT	CSVEDPTSRNTGELFF
TRBV18	once	TRBJ2-7	14	-	TGTGCCAGCTCACCACGGGGCAGCTCCTACGAGCAGTACTTC	CASSPRGSSYEQYF
TRBV6-5	-	TRBJ2-4	15	TRBD1	TGTGCCAGCAGATCCACAGGGGCGGCCGGAAACATTCAGTACTTC	CASRSTGAAGNIQYF
TRBV7-3	-	TRBJ2-3	15	TRBD2	TGTGCCAGCAGCTTACGAAGCGGGAGTCCAGATACGCAGTATTTT	CASSLRSGSPDTQYF
TRBV10-1	few	TRBJ2-3	16	TRBD2	TGCGCCAGCAGCTCTGGACTAGCGGGAGTAACAGATACGCAGTATTTT	CASSSGLAGVTDTQYF
TRBV10-1	-	TRBJ2-1	15	TRBD2	TGCGCCAGCAGTCCTCTGGCGGGAGGTGAAAATGAGCAGTTCTTC	CASSPLAGGENEQFF
TRBV5-4	once	TRBJ2-1	14	-	TGTGCCAGCAGCTTGCCGCAGAGGTACAATGAGCAGTTCTTC	CASSLPQRYNEQFF
TRBV14	-	TRBJ2-7	13	TRBD1	TGTGCCAGCAGCCAAATTGCTAGGCAGGGGGAGTACTTC	CASSQIARQGEYF
TRBV6-5	-	TRBJ1-2	15	-	TGTGCCAGCGGGCGTGTGACGACGGTGGGCTATGGCTACACCTTC	CASGRVTTVGYGYTF
TRBV6-5	-	TRBJ1-1	13	TRBD1	TGTGCCAGCAGTGCCACAGGGGGGTCTGAAGCTTTCTTT	CASSATGGSEAFF
TRBV5-1	-	TRBJ1-3	17	TRBD1	TGCGCCAGCAGCCCCGGAGGACAGGAGAGCTCTGGAAACACCATATATTTT	CASSPGGQESSGNTIYF
TRBV7-2	-	TRBJ1-4	16	TRBD1	TGTGCCAGCAGCCTGAACCGACAGGGCAAAGCTGAAAAACTGTTTTTT	CASSLNRQGKAEKLFF
TRBV27	-	TRBJ1-5	14	TRBD1	TGTGCCAGCAGTTCCGGGACAGGCCATCAGCCCCAGCATTTT	CASSSGTGHQPQHF
TRBV7-9	-	TRBJ1-1	13	-	TGTGCCAGCAGCTTAGAAAAGCGAGACGGGGCTTTCTTT	CASSLEKRDGAFF
TRBV10-3	-	TRBJ1-2	17	-	TGTGCCATCAGTGAGTCGACTTTATCGGACAAGAACTATGGCTACACCTTC	CAISESTLSDKNYGYTF
TRBV10-3	-	TRBJ1-2	14	TRBD1	TGTGCCATCAACCATCAGGGGGCGGACTATGGCTACACCTTC	CAINHQGADYGYTF
TRBV5-1	-	TRBJ2-1	15	TRBD2	TGCGCCAGCGGCAAGACTAGCGGGTGGGGGGGTGAGCAGTTCTTC	CASGKTSGWGGEQFF